Following are 15 T cell receptor beta chains from one sample sequenced in a study of shared clonotypes between healthy human individuals. Using immunoSEQ multiplex PCR, the repertoire was profiled, and TCRdb retains in-frame clones only, with some absent. The sample lists roughly 2,300,000 clones, roughly 92% occurring once. The sequenced material came from naive CD4+ T cells from PBMCs. Subset of the sample: CD45RA+ positively selected. The source is a man aged 18 to 30 in good health. Some clones in this sample may be carry-over from other donors' samples.

The genes are TRBV11-3 and TRBJ2-5; D not certain. Trimming took off 0 bases at V and 5 bases at J, with 7 bases between the two ends. Germline CDR1 is SGHNT and CDR2 is YENEEA. The CDR3 contains 13 residues. The CDR3 loop reads CASSLDLTETQYF. The CDR3 coding sequence is TGTGCCAGCAGCTTAGATCTCACTGAGACCCAGTACTTC.

This chain joins TRBV28 and TRBJ2-5; D is possibly TRBD1 (5 bases). Trimming removed 3 bases at V and 4 bases at J, with 9 bases between. The CDR3 sequence is 13 residues long. CDR1 and CDR2 from the germline V gene are MDHEN and SYDVKM. The CDR3 reads CASSFWGTETQYF. The CDR3 DNA follows: TGTGCCAGCAGTTTCTGGGGCACAGAGACCCAGTACTTC.

This chain uses TRBV6-6 with TRBJ1-2; maybe TRBD1 (6 bases). There are 14 residues in the CDR3. V was clipped by 7 bases and J by 1 base, with 13 bases between them. Per the germline V gene, CDR1 is MNHNY and CDR2 is SVGAGI (reference sequence). The CDR3 reads CASTVTGLNYGYTF. Written as DNA, the CDR3 is TGTGCCAGCACCGTGACAGGCCTTAACTATGGCTACACCTTC.

The V call is TRBV6-1, the J call TRBJ1-3; possible D gene TRBD1, 6 bases. The CDR3 spans 14 residues. Trimming shortened V by 7 bases and J by 2 bases, and 12 bases separated the two germline ends. Germline-derived CDR1 and CDR2 are MNHNS and SASEGT. The CDR3 loop reads CASKPTGAGNTIYF. In DNA form, the CDR3 reads TGTGCCAGCAAACCGACAGGCGCTGGAAACACCATATATTTT.

In regard to this clone: Distinct nucleotide sequences in the sample also encode this CDR3. The chain uses TRBV5-4 and TRBJ2-1; maybe TRBD2 (5 bases). V gave up 0 bases and J gave up 0 bases, with 7 bases separating them. The CDR3 has 15 amino acids. CDR1 is SGHNT, CDR2 YYREEE, per germline (reference sequence). CDR3 amino acids: CASSLVASSYNEQFF. The DNA for the CDR3 is TGTGCCAGCAGCTTGGTAGCGAGCTCCTACAATGAGCAGTTCTTC.

This clone has a single count. V gene TRBV15 combines with J gene TRBJ2-1, with TRBD2 matching 10 bases. Germline CDR1 reads LNHNV; CDR2 reads YYDKDF (reference sequence). The ends lost 1 base at V and 6 bases at J; junction bases unmatched: 3. The CDR3 has 15 amino acids. The CDR3 reads CATSRALAGSNEQFF. The CDR3 coding sequence is TGTGCCACCAGCAGAGCACTAGCGGGATCCAATGAGCAGTTCTTC.

This chain links TRBV7-3 with TRBJ2-3; 9 bases map to TRBD2. The V gene end was trimmed by 3 bases and the J gene end by 2 bases; junction bases not matched to a gene: 3. The CDR3 is made up of 15 amino acids. CDR1 is SGHTA and CDR2 is FQGTGA in the germline V gene. CDR3 nucleotides: TGTGCCAGCAGCTTTTTAGCGGGGGCCACAGATACGCAGTATTTT. Translated, it gives CASSFLAGATDTQYF.

The gene calls are TRBV27 and TRBJ2-7; D ambiguous. Trimming cost V 4 bases and J 3 bases, with 13 bases left between them. The CDR3 is 14 residues long. Germline CDR1 is MNHEY and CDR2 is SMNVEV (reference sequence). CDR3 sequence reads: CASSWVGPLYEQYF. The CDR3 nucleotides read TGTGCCAGCAGTTGGGTGGGTCCCCTCTACGAGCAGTACTTC.

The CDR3 bases are TGTGCCAGCAGCCCGGGGTACGCCTACGAGCAGTACTTC. Amino acids: CASSPGYAYEQYF. The chain carries TRBV5-4 and TRBJ2-7; tentative D call: TRBD2 (5 bases). The CDR3 sequence is 13 residues long. V shed 4 bases and J shed 2 bases, with 10 bases lying between them. Germline V CDR1 and CDR2: SGHNT, YYREEE (reference sequence). Full variable domain (outside the CDR3, taken from reference TRBV5-4 and TRBJ2-7): ETGVTQSPTHLIKTRGQQVTLRCSSQSGHNTVSWYQQALGQGPQFIFQYYREEENGRGNFPPRFSGLQFPNYSSELNVNALELDDSALYLCASSPGYAYEQYFGPGTRLTVT.

The chain joins TRBV19 to TRBJ1-2; D is perhaps TRBD1 (5 bases). The CDR3 runs 14 residues. V dropped 5 bases and J dropped 4 bases, with 14 bases sitting between them. CDR1 LNHDA and CDR2 SQIVND come from the germline V gene (reference sequence). The CDR3 here is CASSWTHDSYGYTF. The CDR3 DNA is TGTGCCAGTAGTTGGACACACGACAGCTATGGCTACACCTTC.

The chain links TRBV28 to TRBJ2-7, with 8 bases identical to TRBD1. CDR1 MDHEN and CDR2 SYDVKM come from the germline V gene. This CDR3 contains 15 residues. V shed 5 bases, J shed 6 bases, and the junction held 12 bases outside the gene matches. The CDR3: CASSLRTWTGSEQYF. CDR3 nucleotide sequence: TGTGCCAGCAGTCTCCGCACCTGGACAGGGAGCGAGCAGTACTTC.

This clone was picked up one time. The chain has TRBV28 and TRBJ1-2; D is ambiguous. V dropped 3 bases and J dropped 6 bases, with 5 bases sitting between them. Germline CDR1 is MDHEN and CDR2 is SYDVKM. The CDR3 length is 11 residues. The CDR3 is CASSFRDGYTF. The CDR3 DNA sequence: TGTGCCAGCAGTTTTAGGGATGGCTACACCTTC.

The rearrangement joins TRBV4-2 to TRBJ2-2, with 7 nucleotides matching TRBD2. CDR3 size: 19 residues. After removal of 0 bases from V and 0 bases from J, the junction contained 10 bases not matched to a gene. Germline CDR1 and CDR2: LGHNA and YNFKEQ. CDR3: CASSQEPRTRISNTGELFF. The DNA for the CDR3 is TGTGCCAGCAGCCAAGAACCTAGGACTAGGATTTCGAACACCGGGGAGCTGTTTTTT.

In this sample, this clone turned up once. V and J are TRBV28 and TRBJ2-7, with D possibly being TRBD1 (5 bases). The CDR3 length is 12 residues. CDR1 is MDHEN and CDR2 is SYDVKM in the germline V gene. The V gene lost 5 bases and the J gene lost 7 bases, with 12 bases spanning the gap. Here the CDR3 DNA reads TGTGCCAGCAGTCGGACAATTGGGGAGCAGTACTTC. This codes for CASSRTIGEQYF.

Note on this clone: Other DNA sequences in the same sample also yield this CDR3. The rearrangement links TRBV28 to TRBJ1-1; no firm D call. The CDR3 loop spans 10 amino acids. Germline V gene data show CDR1 as MDHEN and CDR2 as SYDVKM. V was cut by 5 bases and J by 6 bases, with 4 bases left in between. The CDR3 DNA is TGTGCCAGCAGTCGGTCTGAAGCTTTCTTT. Its protein is CASSRSEAFF.